The 25 T cell receptor beta chains below were found in one sample sequenced in a study of T-cell memory formation after mild COVID-19. TCRdb reprocessed the 5' RACE reads with MiXCR, giving one entry per CDR3 protein. The sample consists of 25,000 to 35,000 distinct CDR3 sequences, 6.5% to 9% of them appearing once. Specimen: PBMCs or a T cell subset sorted from them (not recorded which). The receptor source for this set is an adult woman who had mild COVID-19 (a few samples of this study predate the infection). Cell type and time point are not known.

The table lists this clonotype with many counts. The V call is TRBV6-1, the J call TRBJ2-1, with D possibly matching TRBD2 (5 bases). This CDR3 spans 13 amino acids. Germline CDR1 is MNHNS and CDR2 is SASEGT. With 5 bases removed from V and 8 bases from J, the gap between germline ends came to 13 bases. This CDR3 reads CASSHTRAYEQFF. Here the CDR3 DNA reads TGTGCCAGCAGTCATACTAGGGCCTATGAGCAGTTCTTC.

This clonotype was counted at least ten times. The chain has TRBV27 and TRBJ2-7, with TRBD1 identical over 8 bases. J gave up 0 bases and V 5 bases, and 9 bases lay outside the gene matches. The CDR3 has 16 residues. Germline lookup yields CDR1 MNHEY and CDR2 SMNVEV (reference sequence). The DNA of the CDR3 is TGTGCCAGCAGTCCCGATACAGGGACAGGCTCCTACGAGCAGTACTTC. The encoded protein is CASSPDTGTGSYEQYF.

The table lists this clonotype with many counts. In nucleotides, the CDR3 is TGTGCCAGCAGCTTAGACGGAGGCCTAGCGTACGTGAGCTCCTACAATGAGCAGTTCTTC. Protein sequence: CASSLDGGLAYVSSYNEQFF. The gene calls are TRBV7-8 and TRBJ2-1; weak D call: TRBD2 (6 bases). The V gene lost 1 base and the J gene lost 0 bases, with 22 bases spanning the gap. This CDR3 spans 20 amino acids. Germline loops: CDR1 SGHVS, CDR2 FQNEAQ.

In its sample, this clonotype was seen many times. The gene calls are TRBV27 and TRBJ1-1; D not resolved. This CDR3 has 14 residues. The V end was cut by 4 bases, the J end by 0 bases, with 9 bases between. Looked up from germline, CDR1 is MNHEY and CDR2 is SMNVEV (reference sequence). This CDR3 is CASSSLFMNTEAFF. The CDR3 DNA reads as TGTGCCAGCAGTTCTTTGTTCATGAACACTGAAGCTTTCTTT.

This clonotype was counted at least ten times. The chain recombines TRBV12-3 or TRBV12-4 with TRBJ1-6; D gene uncertain. The CDR3 contains 13 residues. V lost 5 bases to trimming and J lost 14 bases, with 16 bases between them. CDR3 nucleotide sequence: TGTGCCAGCAGTATGACACGTCGTATGGCCCTCCACTTT. It translates to CASSMTRRMALHF.

Many counts were recorded for this clonotype. The CDR3 nucleotides read TGTGCCAGCAGTGATGACAGGGAAACCTACAATGAGCAGTTCTTC. Translation gives CASSDDRETYNEQFF. The chain uses TRBV25-1 and TRBJ2-1; 7 positions agree with TRBD1. The CDR3 has 15 amino acids. Germline values: CDR1 MGHDK, CDR2 SYGVNS. V gave up 3 bases and J gave up 2 bases; unmatched junction bases: 4.

This clonotype appeared many times. The gene calls are TRBV6-5 and TRBJ2-7; TRBD1 agrees at 7 bases. J gave up 4 bases and V 4 bases, and 4 bases lay outside the gene matches. CDR1 and CDR2 (germline): MNHEY, SVGAGI. The CDR3 covers 13 residues. The CDR3 spells CASSFKQGYEQYF. DNA for the CDR3: TGTGCCAGCAGTTTTAAACAGGGGTACGAGCAGTACTTC.

This clonotype has ten or more counts. This chain uses TRBV6-6 with TRBJ2-7; D gene unclear. This CDR3 has 14 residues. V lost 7 bases and J lost 6, with 19 bases in between. Per germline, CDR1 MNHNY and CDR2 SVGAGI (reference sequence). The CDR3 loop reads CASKLRSPQSEQYF. In DNA, the CDR3 is TGTGCCAGCAAGTTGCGATCGCCCCAGAGCGAGCAGTACTTC.

This clonotype was recorded many times. The chain joins TRBV7-9 to TRBJ1-2; possible D gene TRBD1, 6 bases. Germline V gene lookup returns CDR1 SEHNR and CDR2 FQNEAQ (reference sequence). Deletions cut 5 bases from V and 8 bases from J, with 9 bases between. CDR3 length: 11 residues. The CDR3 bases are TGTGCCAGCAGCCACAGGGAAGGCTACACCTTC. Its translation: CASSHREGYTF.

This clonotype was observed at least ten times. The rearrangement joins TRBV11-2 to TRBJ1-4; D unresolved. The ends were cut back, 1 base at V and 0 bases at J, with 12 bases in the middle. The CDR3 extends over 17 amino acids. Germline CDR1 is SGHAT and CDR2 is FQNNGV. DNA of the CDR3: TGTGCCAGCAGCTTAGTGGGGTACGGAGCAACTAATGAAAAACTGTTTTTT. Its protein is CASSLVGYGATNEKLFF.

This clonotype was seen repeatedly, ten times or more. The chain joins TRBV5-1 to TRBJ1-1, with a tentative D call TRBD1 (5 bases). The V gene's germline CDR1 is SGHRS and CDR2 YFSETQ. The ends were cut back, 6 bases at V and 1 base at J, with 13 bases in the middle. The CDR3 sequence is 14 residues long. The CDR3 region has the DNA TGCGCCAGCACCCAGGGCGTTCAGAACACTGAAGCTTTCTTT. Translation: CASTQGVQNTEAFF.

This clonotype was counted at least ten times. The chain is built from TRBV5-1 and TRBJ2-3; TRBD1 agrees at 10 bases. Germline V gene data show CDR1 as SGHRS and CDR2 as YFSETQ. The V and J ends lost 0 bases and 5 bases, in that order; junction bases with no gene match: 6. The CDR3 loop spans 16 amino acids. The CDR3 coding sequence is TGCGCCAGCAGCTTGGGACAGGGGGCGCCGAAAGATACGCAGTATTTT. This encodes CASSLGQGAPKDTQYF.

This clonotype was counted many times. This chain joins TRBV14 and TRBJ1-1; D gene unclear. Trimming cost V 3 bases and J 0 bases, with 11 bases left between them. From germline, CDR1 is SGHDN and CDR2 FVKESK. The CDR3 contains 15 residues. In DNA form, the CDR3 reads TGTGCCAGCAGCCATCGGACGGCCATGAACACTGAAGCTTTCTTT. This translates into CASSHRTAMNTEAFF.

This clonotype appeared many times. Here the CDR3 reads CASSFGPGTEGYTF. CDR3 nucleotides: TGTGCCAGCAGCTTTGGTCCTGGGACGGAGGGCTACACCTTC. The gene calls are TRBV7-3 and TRBJ1-2; tentative D call: TRBD1 (5 bases). Germline CDR1 reads SGHTA; CDR2 reads FQGTGA. The V gene lost 3 bases and the J gene lost 8 bases, with 16 bases spanning the gap. There are 14 residues in the CDR3.

This clonotype was observed at least ten times. The CDR3 DNA reads as TGTGCCAGCAGTGAGCCAACAGGGATCGACTACGAGCAGTACTTC. Translating it yields CASSEPTGIDYEQYF. The rearrangement uses TRBV6-1 and TRBJ2-7, with a possible D match to TRBD1 (6 bases). The V gene lost 3 bases and the J gene lost 3 bases, with 15 bases spanning the gap. The CDR3 is made up of 15 amino acids. CDR1 is MNHNS, CDR2 SASEGT, per germline.

By sample fraction, this clonotype is medium-sized. The chain joins TRBV5-6 to TRBJ1-4, with D possibly TRBD1 on 6 matching bases. With 0 bases removed from V and 2 bases from J, the gap between germline ends came to 11 bases. Per the germline V gene, CDR1 is SGHDT and CDR2 is YYEEEE. CDR3 length: 16 residues. CDR3 protein: CASSLGPGATNEKLFF. The CDR3 DNA is TGTGCCAGCAGCTTGGGACCGGGGGCGACTAATGAAAAACTGTTTTTT.

This clonotype was observed many times. The V call is TRBV7-9, the J call TRBJ2-1, with 10 bases matching TRBD1. Germline-derived CDR1 and CDR2 are SEHNR and FQNEAQ (reference sequence). The CDR3 is 15 residues long. V lost 1 base and J lost 6; bases outside the gene matches: 3. The CDR3 protein is CASSLVRTGGNEQFF. In DNA form, the CDR3 reads TGTGCCAGCAGCTTAGTACGGACAGGGGGCAATGAGCAGTTCTTC.

This clonotype came up many times. The V gene is TRBV10-3, the J gene TRBJ1-3; the D gene is possibly TRBD1 (5 bases). Trimming stripped 4 bases from V and 4 bases from J, with 14 bases between. The CDR3 contains 15 residues. The germline gives CDR1 ENHRY, CDR2 SYGVKD. The CDR3 DNA sequence: TGTGCCATCAGTGCGCCCCCGGGGCTCGGAAACACCATATATTTT. Translating gives CAISAPPGLGNTIYF.

The CDR3 sequence: CASSLVASGGGTDTQYF. The DNA for the CDR3 is TGTGCCAGCAGCTTAGTAGCTAGCGGGGGGGGCACAGATACGCAGTATTTT. The rearrangement joins TRBV7-2 to TRBJ2-3; 12 bases are shared with TRBD2. Trimming removed 1 base from V and 1 base from J; junction bases left unmatched: 3. The V gene's germline CDR1 is SGHTA and CDR2 FQGNSA. The CDR3 spans 17 residues.

This clonotype was counted ten times or more. The CDR3 protein is CASSDRNTRPQETQYF. The CDR3 bases are TGTGCCAGCAGTGATCGAAACACACGCCCCCAAGAGACCCAGTACTTC. The chain has TRBV6-1 and TRBJ2-5; D is unresolved. CDR3 length: 16 amino acids. CDR1 and CDR2 from the germline V gene are MNHNS and SASEGT. The V end lost 3 bases, the J end lost 1 base, and 15 bases lay between the germline ends.

This chain uses TRBV4-2 with TRBJ1-4; 9 bases match TRBD1. The CDR3 is 15 residues long. The germline V gene encodes CDR1 LGHNA and CDR2 YNFKEQ. V was clipped by 1 base and J by 8 bases; unmatched bases: 5. In DNA form, the CDR3 reads TGTGCCAGCAGCCAAGGGACAGGGGATTACGAAAAACTGTTTTTT. It codes for CASSQGTGDYEKLFF.

This clonotype was seen ten or more times. V is TRBV7-2 and J is TRBJ2-5, with D unresolved. Trimming removed 3 bases from V and 1 base from J, with 6 bases in between. CDR3 length equals 13 residues. In germline, CDR1 is SGHTA, CDR2 FQGNSA. CDR3 sequence: CASSFVAQETQYF. The CDR3 DNA is TGTGCCAGCAGCTTCGTAGCCCAAGAGACCCAGTACTTC.

This clonotype has a count of ten or more. The chain combines TRBV20-1 with TRBJ1-5; a weak D match, TRBD1 (5 bases). The CDR3 runs to 13 residues. The germline V and J ends were trimmed by 6 bases and 4 bases, with 13 bases remaining between them. Per the germline V gene, CDR1 is DFQATT and CDR2 is SNEGSKA (reference sequence). The CDR3 sequence: CSARGPENQPQHF. The CDR3 nucleotides are TGCAGTGCAAGGGGTCCCGAAAATCAGCCCCAGCATTTT.

This clonotype was picked up many times. V gene TRBV9 combines with J gene TRBJ2-3; TRBD2 is a possible D gene (7 bases). CDR3 length: 16 residues. The V and J ends lost 3 bases and 5 bases respectively, with 19 bases between them. CDR1 is SGDLS and CDR2 is YYNGEE in the germline V gene. CDR3 amino acids: CASSEGELRGGDTQYF. The DNA of the CDR3 is TGTGCCAGCAGCGAGGGGGAACTACGCGGGGGAGATACGCAGTATTTT.

The CDR3 sequence is CASTGTLSGNTIYF. The CDR3, as DNA: TGTGCCAGCACGGGGACACTCTCTGGAAACACCATATATTTT. The chain uses TRBV6-1 and TRBJ1-3; TRBD1 is a possible D gene (6 bases). This CDR3 has 14 residues. V lost 7 bases to trimming and J lost 0 bases, with 10 bases between them. Germline assignment: CDR1 MNHNS and CDR2 SASEGT.